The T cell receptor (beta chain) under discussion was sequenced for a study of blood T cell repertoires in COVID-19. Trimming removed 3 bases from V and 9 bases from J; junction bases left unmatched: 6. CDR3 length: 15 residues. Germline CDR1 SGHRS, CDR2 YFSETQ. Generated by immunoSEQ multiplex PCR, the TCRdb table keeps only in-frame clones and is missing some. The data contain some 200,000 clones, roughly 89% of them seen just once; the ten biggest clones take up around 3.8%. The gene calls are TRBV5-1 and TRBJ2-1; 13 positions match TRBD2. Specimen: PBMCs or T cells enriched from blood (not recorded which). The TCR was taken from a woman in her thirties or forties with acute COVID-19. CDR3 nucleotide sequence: TGCGCCAGCAGCTGGACTAGCGGGGGTTCGGGTGAGCAGTTCTTC. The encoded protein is CASSWTSGGSGEQFF.